This TCR beta chain derives from a study of control samples from healthy donors and cancer patients. Method: immunoSEQ multiplex PCR; TCRdb's copy keeps in-frame clones and lacks some. Of about 120,000 clones in the sample, approximately 89% are singletons; the top ten hold around 3.3%. The CDR3 has 14 amino acids. Germline CDR1 reads SNHLY; CDR2 reads FYNNEI. Trimming took 10 bases from V and 2 from J, leaving 14 bases between them. This TCR was sampled from a man aged 40-55 years in good health. The sequenced sample consisted of blood. V gene TRBV2 combines with J gene TRBJ1-4, with D perhaps TRBD1 (6 bases). CDR3 DNA sequence: TGTGCCACCACCTACAGGGCCACTAATGAAAAACTGTTTTTT. Translation: CATTYRATNEKLFF.